The following is a TCR beta chain sequence with its context. Its antigen is currently unknown. V lost 3 bases, J lost 5 bases, and 11 bases lay in between. Germline V gene data show CDR1 as SGHVS and CDR2 as FNYEAQ. The CDR3 sequence is 13 residues long. This specimen comes from a study of T-cell memory formation after mild COVID-19. One entry per CDR3 protein results from TCRdb running MiXCR on the 5' RACE reads. The sample holds hundreds of thousands of distinct CDR3 sequences; roughly 15% are singletons and the top ten take around a fifth. Findings and limits, study-wide: Contracting clones, day 15 to 85, had balanced CD4/CD8, and later expanders favored CD4+.

This chain joins TRBV7-6 and TRBJ2-7; D call uncertain. The sample was PBMCs or a T cell subset sorted from them (not recorded which). The TCR originated in a man aged 18 to 29 who had mild COVID-19 (a few samples of this study predate the infection). Cell type and time point are not known. Here the CDR3 DNA reads TGTGCCAGCAGCTTGGGGTCGGGCGACGAGCAGTACGTC. Residues: CASSLGSGDEQYV.